What follows is one T cell receptor beta chain and its context. The source of the sample is a study of T cell responses to AZD1222 COVID-19 vaccine. The table came from immunoSEQ multiplex PCR; TCRdb's copy has only in-frame clones and leaves some out. The data hold 69,000 or so clones, with 87% observed a single time. Germline V gene data show CDR1 as ENHRY and CDR2 as SYGVKD. Trimming took 0 bases from V and 6 from J, leaving 18 bases between them. This CDR3 has 16 residues. The sequence came from an adult who received the AZD1222 COVID-19 vaccine. The sequenced sample was peripheral blood, obtained 28 days after the second AZD1222 dose. This sequence joins TRBV10-3 and TRBJ2-7; D possibly matches TRBD1 or TRBD2 (5 bases each). The CDR3 DNA sequence: TGTGCCATCAGTGAGTCGTTGGAGCTGCCTGGGGGCGAGCAGTACTTC. Its translation: CAISESLELPGGEQYF.